This T cell receptor beta chain was recovered during a study of T cells expressing NK-cell markers. Study context: From sorted CD3+CD56+NKG2C+, CD3+CD56+NKG2C- and CD3+CD56-NKG2C+ T cells came the TCR beta repertoires. In the group of eight sequenced donors, seven were HCMV-seropositive and one was seronegative.

The authors made TCR beta cDNA libraries by 5'RACE template switching. This switching added a universal primer site and UMIs. After re-calling the 5' RACE reads, TCRdb lists one entry per CDR3 protein, DNA absent. The sample's table shows roughly 300,000 distinct CDR3 sequences. CDR1 is SGDLS, CDR2 YYNGEE, per germline. This CDR3 has 14 residues. As to this clonotype: Its antigen remains unknown.

Study-level findings and limits: The same clonotypes also predominated in the CD3+CD56-NKG2C+ fraction of a handful of donors.

Sequences were obtained from blood T cells: a sorted CD56 or NKG2C T cell subset, CD4+ or CD8+ T cells, or bulk PBMC T cells (not recorded which). The V and J genes are TRBV9 and TRBJ2-5. The clonotype comes from a woman aged 18-70 years in good health. CDR3 protein: CASSVGQHQETQYF. Drawing the rest from reference TRBV9 and TRBJ2-5, the complete variable domain is DSGVTQTPKHLITATGQRVTLRCSPRSGDLSVYWYQQSLDQGLQFLIQYYNGEERAKGNILERFSAQQFPDLHSELNLSSLELGDSALYFCASSVGQHQETQYFGPGTRLLVL.